The 30 T cell receptor beta chains below all came from one sample that was sequenced in a study of blood T cell repertoires in COVID-19. Measured with immunoSEQ multiplex PCR; TCRdb has only the in-frame clones, and not every one. The data hold under 300,000 clones, with around 86% observed a single time. Sequences were obtained from peripheral blood. The receptors originated from a woman aged 70-85 years with active or convalescent COVID-19.

The rearrangement joins TRBV5-6 to TRBJ1-5; TRBD1 might be the D (5 bases). CDR1 is SGHDT, CDR2 YYEEEE, per germline. The CDR3 has 12 amino acids. Trimming cost V 7 bases and J 3 bases, with 8 bases left between them. DNA of the CDR3: TGTGCCAGCCAGGGTTCCAATCAGCCCCAGCATTTT. This sequence encodes CASQGSNQPQHF.

The J gene is TRBJ2-6, the V gene TRBV18; a possible D gene is TRBD1 (5 bases). Germline values: CDR1 KGHSH, CDR2 LQKENI. The CDR3 is 17 residues long. Trimming took off 5 bases at V and 0 bases at J, with 14 bases between the two ends. Here the CDR3 reads CASSSTVPSSGANVLTF. CDR3 sequence (DNA): TGTGCCAGCTCATCGACAGTCCCTAGCTCTGGGGCCAACGTCCTGACTTTC.

This chain links TRBV15 with TRBJ2-6, with D hard to call. V gave up 1 base and J gave up 1 base, with 8 bases separating them. This CDR3 is built from 16 residues. Germline values: CDR1 LNHNV, CDR2 YYDKDF (reference sequence). For the CDR3, the DNA is TGTGCCACCAGCAGAGGAGTTTCGTCTGGGGCCAACGTCCTGACTTTC. Amino acid sequence: CATSRGVSSGANVLTF.

The CDR3 region is CASKRGGRDTQYF. CDR3 DNA: TGTGCCAGCAAGCGGGGGGGCCGGGATACGCAGTATTTT. The chain carries TRBV3-1 (or the pseudogene TRBV3-2) and TRBJ2-3; 10 nucleotides agree with TRBD2. V trimming: 7 bases; J trimming: 6 bases; junction bases outside the gene matches: 4. The germline V gene has CDR1 LGHDT and CDR2 YNNKEL (reference sequence). CDR3 length equals 13 residues.

The chain couples TRBV6-2 or TRBV6-3 to TRBJ1-3, with D uncertain. The germline gives CDR1 MNHEY, CDR2 SVGEGT. V gave up 6 bases and J gave up 7 bases, with 13 bases separating them. The CDR3 is 13 residues long. The chain's CDR3 is CASSFGTGNTIYF. CDR3 nucleotide sequence: TGTGCCAGCAGCTTCGGAACCGGGAACACCATATATTTT.

In nucleotides, the CDR3 is TGTGCCAGCAGCTTATACCAGCCGGGACTAATGAACACTGAAGCTTTCTTT. Translating it yields CASSLYQPGLMNTEAFF. The chain employs TRBV7-2 and TRBJ1-1, with D possibly being TRBD1 (5 bases). The V gene's germline CDR1 is SGHTA and CDR2 FQGNSA. Trimming shortened V by 2 bases and J by 0 bases, and 16 bases separated the two germline ends. The CDR3 is 17 residues long.

The CDR3 nucleotides are TGTGCCATCAGTGAGTCGACCGGGGGGGCCCGAATTTCCTACGAGCAGTACTTC. Its translation is CAISESTGGARISYEQYF. V gene TRBV10-3 combines with J gene TRBJ2-7; 8 nucleotides align to TRBD2. V shed 0 bases and J 1 base; nucleotides not matched to a gene: 11. Germline CDR1 and CDR2: ENHRY and SYGVKD. The CDR3 length is 18 residues.

V gene TRBV7-2 combines with J gene TRBJ1-5, with D perhaps matching TRBD1 (6 bases). Per the germline V gene, CDR1 is SGHTA and CDR2 is FQGNSA. The CDR3 runs to 15 residues. The V and J ends lost 1 base and 4 bases respectively, with 11 bases between them. The CDR3 sequence: CASSLGGGFNQPQHF. The CDR3 DNA is TGTGCCAGCAGCTTAGGGGGGGGCTTTAATCAGCCCCAGCATTTT.

The V call is TRBV10-3, the J call TRBJ2-1; no clear D. CDR1 is ENHRY and CDR2 is SYGVKD in the germline V gene. The V and J ends lost 7 bases and 4 bases respectively, with 14 bases between them. CDR3 length: 14 amino acids. The CDR3: CAIKEMALYNEQFF. The CDR3 nucleotides are TGTGCCATCAAGGAGATGGCACTATACAATGAGCAGTTCTTC.

The gene calls are TRBV6-5 and TRBJ1-1; no definite D call. The CDR3 is 14 amino acids. V was clipped by 2 bases and J by 4 bases, with 11 bases between them. The germline V gene has CDR1 MNHEY and CDR2 SVGAGI. DNA of the CDR3: TGTGCCAGCAGTTACGAGGGTTTGGGCACTGAAGCTTTCTTT. Its protein product is CASSYEGLGTEAFF.

The rearrangement joins TRBV19 to TRBJ2-7; unclear D gene. CDR3 length: 15 residues. In germline, CDR1 is LNHDA, CDR2 SQIVND (reference sequence). Trimming left V 3 bases short and J 6 bases short, with 18 bases between. CDR3 amino acids: CASSMIADLSREQYF. CDR3 nucleotides: TGTGCCAGTAGTATGATAGCAGACCTTTCTCGCGAGCAGTACTTC.

In DNA, the CDR3 is TGTGCCAGCAGCCCTGACAGGGGATACGATACGCAGTATTTT. As protein: CASSPDRGYDTQYF. The rearrangement uses TRBV7-9 and TRBJ2-3; 8 bases fit TRBD1. The CDR3 totals 14 residues. Germline V gene sequence: CDR1 SEHNR, CDR2 FQNEAQ (reference sequence). V trimming: 5 bases; J trimming: 6 bases; junction bases outside the gene matches: 7.

Only one count was recorded for this clone. The V call is TRBV19, the J call TRBJ1-6; TRBD1 agrees at 8 bases. Losses at the gene ends were 5 bases for V and 0 bases for J; bases not matched to a gene: 12. This CDR3 has 19 amino acids. The germline gives CDR1 LNHDA, CDR2 SQIVND (reference sequence). The CDR3 loop is CASSPPLQGVSSYNSPLHF. The CDR3 bases are TGTGCCAGTAGTCCACCCCTACAGGGGGTCAGCTCCTATAATTCACCCCTCCACTTT.

The gene calls are TRBV19 and TRBJ1-2; 8 nucleotides line up with TRBD1. Germline V gene sequence: CDR1 LNHDA, CDR2 SQIVND (reference sequence). This CDR3 has 14 residues. V gave up 6 bases and J gave up 7 bases; unmatched junction bases: 10. This CDR3 is CASSLTDREGGYTF. The CDR3 DNA follows: TGTGCCAGTAGCCTAACGGACAGGGAGGGTGGCTACACCTTC.

The chain carries TRBV5-5 and TRBJ1-5, with D tentatively TRBD1 (6 bases). This CDR3 is built from 13 residues. Germline CDR1 is SGHKS and CDR2 is YYEKEE (reference sequence). The germline V and J ends were trimmed by 4 bases and 11 bases, with 16 bases remaining between them. CDR3 sequence: CASSGLDRSAQHF. The DNA for the CDR3 is TGTGCCAGCAGCGGCCTCGACAGGTCCGCCCAGCATTTT. Supplemented by reference TRBV5-5 and TRBJ1-5, the full variable domain reads DAGVTQSPTHLIKTRGQQVTLRCSPISGHKSVSWYQQVLGQGPQFIFQYYEKEERGRGNFPDRFSARQFPNYSSELNVNALLLGDSALYLCASSGLDRSAQHFGDGTRLSIL.

This clone came up once. The rearrangement joins TRBV19 to TRBJ1-2, with a tentative D call TRBD1 (6 bases). Trimming pared 3 bases from V and 0 bases from J, leaving 17 bases between. CDR3 length equals 17 residues. The V gene's germline CDR1 is LNHDA and CDR2 SQIVND (reference sequence). DNA of the CDR3: TGTGCCAGTAGTATGGGAGACAGGAGTCCTGCTAACTATGGCTACACCTTC. Amino acid sequence: CASSMGDRSPANYGYTF. The full variable domain, its missing parts supplied by reference TRBV19 and TRBJ1-2, is DGGITQSPKYLFRKEGQNVTLSCEQNLNHDAMYWYRQDPGQGLRLIYYSQIVNDFQKGDIAEGYSVSREKKESFPLTVTSAQKNPTAFYLCASSMGDRSPANYGYTFGSGTRLTVV.

Of note for this clone: Distinct nucleotide sequences in the sample also encode this CDR3. The rearrangement uses TRBV7-6 and TRBJ2-5, with unresolved D. Between the trimmed V and J ends, which lost 4 bases and 3 bases, there was a span of 3 bases. Germline V gene data show CDR1 as SGHVS and CDR2 as FNYEAQ. The CDR3 loop spans 11 amino acids. CDR3 sequence reads: CASSSEETQYF. CDR3 coding DNA: TGTGCCAGCAGCTCAGAAGAGACCCAGTACTTC.

This sequence joins TRBV11-2 and TRBJ1-3, with D uncertain. CDR1 and CDR2 from the germline V gene are SGHAT and FQNNGV. This CDR3 comprises 15 residues. V dropped 8 bases and J dropped 2 bases, with 16 bases sitting between them. The DNA of the CDR3 is TGTGCCAGCGCCCTTGAGGCCCAACCTGGAAACACCATATATTTT. This translates into CASALEAQPGNTIYF. The full variable domain, rest sourced from reference TRBV11-2 and TRBJ1-3, is EAGVAQSPRYKIIEKRQSVAFWCNPISGHATLYWYQQILGQGPKLLIQFQNNGVVDDSQLPKDRFSAERLKGVDSTLKIQPAKLEDSAVYLCASALEAQPGNTIYFGEGSWLTVV.

In regard to this clone: Without the conserved terminal phenylalanine or tryptophan, this CDR3 likely stems from a read error. The chain joins TRBV4-2 to TRBJ1-2, with D tentatively TRBD1 (5 bases). The CDR3 length is 15 residues. V dropped 0 bases and J dropped 4 bases, with 12 bases sitting between them. Germline V gene data show CDR1 as LGHNA and CDR2 as YNFKEQ. This CDR3 is CASSQEVQELYGYTL. For the CDR3, the DNA is TGTGCCAGCAGCCAAGAGGTACAGGAACTCTATGGCTACACCCTC.

The V and J genes are TRBV19 and TRBJ1-1; D is possibly TRBD1 (5 bases). Germline assignment: CDR1 LNHDA and CDR2 SQIVND (reference sequence). The CDR3 is 12 amino acids. Trimming took 5 bases from V and 10 from J, leaving 14 bases between them. CDR3 sequence reads: CASSLQAGGAFF. The CDR3 nucleotides read TGTGCCAGTAGTTTACAGGCCGGGGGAGCTTTCTTT.

This chain joins TRBV10-3 and TRBJ1-1, with TRBD1 matching over 7 bases. CDR3 size: 15 residues. Germline values: CDR1 ENHRY, CDR2 SYGVKD. V dropped 7 bases and J dropped 1; count of bases not matched to a gene: 9. CDR3 DNA sequence: TGTGCCATCATGGGGAGTCAGGGGGGGAACACTGAAGCTTTCTTT. Residues: CAIMGSQGGNTEAFF.

The chain has TRBV5-4 and TRBJ2-2; 8 bases map to TRBD1. The CDR3 totals 16 residues. Germline values: CDR1 SGHNT, CDR2 YYREEE (reference sequence). J gave up 8 bases and V 1 base, and 10 bases lay outside the gene matches. The CDR3: CASSLRQGNVGGELFF. CDR3 bases: TGTGCCAGCAGCTTGAGACAGGGGAATGTTGGGGGGGAGCTGTTTTTT.

Comment on this clone: The junction does not match germline at one end; this may be a read error. The chain uses TRBV10-1 and TRBJ2-3, with 8 positions matching TRBD1. The CDR3 covers 14 residues. Germline V gene lookup returns CDR1 WNHNN and CDR2 SYGVQD (reference sequence). CDR3 region: CACSDPRTGDTQYF. In DNA, the CDR3 is TGCGCCTGCAGTGACCCGAGGACAGGGGATACGCAGTATTTT.

This clone was picked up a small number of times. The rearrangement uses TRBV11-3 and TRBJ2-5; TRBD1 matches 7 bases. The ends lost 5 bases at V and 2 bases at J; junction bases unmatched: 8. CDR1 and CDR2 (germline): SGHNT, YENEEA. This CDR3 is 15 amino acids long. The chain's CDR3 is CASSPGQFIQETQYF. CDR3 bases: TGTGCCAGCAGCCCGGGACAGTTTATTCAAGAGACCCAGTACTTC.

In its sample, this clone was seen once. CDR3 residues: CASSVYSNQPQHF. CDR3 in DNA: TGTGCCAGCAGCGTATATAGCAATCAGCCCCAGCATTTT. The rearrangement links TRBV9 to TRBJ1-5; no definite D call. This CDR3 spans 13 amino acids. Trimming left V 1 base short and J 0 bases short, with 2 bases between. From germline, CDR1 is SGDLS and CDR2 YYNGEE. The full variable domain, in which reference TRBV9 and TRBJ1-5 provide the parts outside the CDR3, is DSGVTQTPKHLITATGQRVTLRCSPRSGDLSVYWYQQSLDQGLQFLIQYYNGEERAKGNILERFSAQQFPDLHSELNLSSLELGDSALYFCASSVYSNQPQHFGDGTRLSIL.

The rearrangement links TRBV18 to TRBJ1-2, with D possibly being TRBD1 (5 bases). The germline gives CDR1 KGHSH, CDR2 LQKENI. This CDR3 contains 14 residues. Trimming cost V 2 bases and J 6 bases, with 13 bases left between them. CDR3 amino acids: CASSPMGGTDGYTF. CDR3 nucleotides: TGTGCCAGCTCACCAATGGGAGGGACGGATGGCTACACCTTC.

The genes are TRBV6-5 and TRBJ1-2; 8 bases agree with TRBD1. The junction had 6 bases not matched to a gene; V was cut back by 6 bases and J by 6 bases. The CDR3 runs to 13 residues. Per the germline V gene, CDR1 is MNHEY and CDR2 is SVGAGI. CDR3 coding DNA: TGTGCCAGCAGCTTGGACAGGGTAGATGGCTACACCTTC. It codes for CASSLDRVDGYTF.

Notes on this clone: At one end the junction does not follow the germline gene, possibly because of a read error. This chain joins TRBV5-1 and TRBJ2-5; 10 nucleotides align to TRBD2. The V gene's germline CDR1 is SGHRS and CDR2 YFSETQ. The CDR3 contains 17 residues. CDR3 sequence (DNA): TGCGCCAGCAGCTGGCCCCCTAGCGGGGGCTACCAAGAGACCCAATACTTC. Amino acid sequence: CASSWPPSGGYQETQYF. Looking up the rest from reference TRBV5-1 and TRBJ2-5 gives the full variable domain: KAGVTQTPRYLIKTRGQQVTLSCSPISGHRSVSWYQQTPGQGLQFLFEYFSETQRNKGNFPGRFSGRQFSNSRSEMNVSTLELGDSALYLCASSWPPSGGYQETQYFGPGTRLLVL.

The chain couples TRBV9 to TRBJ1-5; 7 bases align to TRBD1. The ends lost 3 bases at V and 4 bases at J; junction bases unmatched: 7. The CDR3 is 15 residues long. Germline V CDR1 and CDR2: SGDLS, YYNGEE. The CDR3 loop is CASSEGDSKNQPQHF. The CDR3 DNA reads as TGTGCCAGCAGCGAGGGGGACAGCAAAAATCAGCCCCAGCATTTT.

V usage is TRBV29-1 and J usage is TRBJ2-7; 9 bases map to TRBD1. There are 16 residues in the CDR3. The V and J ends lost 2 bases and 5 bases, in that order; junction bases with no gene match: 13. Germline assignment: CDR1 SQVTM and CDR2 ANQGSEA. Here the CDR3 DNA reads TGCAGCGTTGAACCCGGGGCGGGACAGGGTCACCACGAGCAGTACTTC. Its translation: CSVEPGAGQGHHEQYF.